The next 2 T cell receptor beta chains were all read from a single sample in a study of blood T cell repertoires in COVID-19. Assay used: immunoSEQ multiplex PCR; TCRdb lists only in-frame clones, some missing. The table shows around 80,000 clones, with about 83% occurring only once. Material for sequencing was peripheral blood. The source is a human donor in a cohort sampled during active COVID-19.

This chain connects TRBV5-1 to TRBJ2-5, with TRBD2 identical over 7 bases. The CDR3 has 14 residues. The V segment lost 4 bases and the J segment 2 bases; nucleotides outside the gene matches: 5. From germline, CDR1 is SGHRS and CDR2 YFSETQ. CDR3 region: CASSRAGDQETQYF. The CDR3 nucleotides read TGCGCCAGCAGCCGGGCGGGGGATCAAGAGACCCAGTACTTC.

The V call is TRBV4-1, the J call TRBJ2-1; the match to TRBD2 covers 9 bases. The CDR3 has 19 residues. The germline V gene has CDR1 MGHRA and CDR2 YSYEKL. Trimming removed 0 bases from V and 0 bases from J; junction bases left unmatched: 9. The CDR3 DNA follows: TGCGCCAGCAGCCAAGAACGAGCGGGAGGACAGAGCTCCTACAATGAGCAGTTCTTC. Translation gives CASSQERAGGQSSYNEQFF.